The rows below give T cell receptor beta chains drawn from one sample of a study of blood T cell repertoires in COVID-19. Profiled with immunoSEQ multiplex PCR; TCRdb holds only in-frame clones, not every one. The sample records over 30,000 clones, around 85% being singletons. The specimen was peripheral blood. The receptors were gathered from an elderly man with active or convalescent COVID-19. CDR3s include the opening cysteine and the closing phenylalanine or tryptophan. Fields, in order: J gene, clone size, V gene, D gene, CDR3 length, CDR3 DNA, CDR3 protein. The D gene is left open where the match is weak. Rows give clone size only sometimes, using once, few, many, or a class for an expanded clone.

TRBJ1-5 | - | TRBV19 | TRBD1 | 15 | TGTGCCAGTATCGGGACAGGGGAGGGGAATCAGCCCCAGCATTTT | CASIGTGEGNQPQHF
TRBJ2-5 | - | TRBV18 | - | 11 | TGTGCCAGCTCAACCAGGGGGACCCAGTACTTC | CASSTRGTQYF
TRBJ2-7 | - | TRBV28 | TRBD1 | 14 | TGTGCCAGCTCACCGGGACAGGGGTTGCGCGAGCAGTACTTC | CASSPGQGLREQYF
TRBJ1-2 | - | TRBV7-2 | TRBD1 | 15 | TGTGCCAGCAGCTTAGGGGGGACAGGGGACAATGGCTACACCTTC | CASSLGGTGDNGYTF
TRBJ1-3 | - | TRBV3-1/TRBV3-2 | - | 16 | TGTGCCAGCAGCCAAGATGTCAGGGTCTCTGGAAACACCATATATTTT | CASSQDVRVSGNTIYF
TRBJ2-5 | - | TRBV4-3 | TRBD2 | 14 | TGCGCCAGCAGCCAAGATTGGGGGGGGGAGACCCAGTACTTC | CASSQDWGGETQYF
TRBJ2-7 | - | TRBV6-5 | - | 15 | TGTGCCAGCAGGCCTCAGGATTCTCGACCCTACGAGCAGTACTTC | CASRPQDSRPYEQYF
TRBJ2-7 | few | TRBV11-3 | TRBD2 | 14 | TGTGCCAGCAGCCGCGGGCTAGCGGGAGAGATTGAGTACTTC | CASSRGLAGEIEYF
TRBJ2-7 | - | TRBV19 | TRBD2 | 14 | TGTGCCAGTGGGACCGGGACTAGCAGTTACGAGCAGTACTTC | CASGTGTSSYEQYF
TRBJ2-2 | - | TRBV9 | - | 13 | TGTGCCAGCAGCCCACGGACTACCGGGGAGCTGTTTTTT | CASSPRTTGELFF
TRBJ2-3 | - | TRBV6-2/TRBV6-3 | TRBD1 | 15 | TGTGCCAGCAGCCCTCGGGGGACAGGGTCGGGTTCGCAGTATTTT | CASSPRGTGSGSQYF
TRBJ1-3 | - | TRBV19 | TRBD1 | 14 | TGTGCCAGTAGTCCAGGGGGCCCTGGAAACACCATATATTTT | CASSPGGPGNTIYF
TRBJ2-5 | - | TRBV29-1 | TRBD1 | 13 | TGCAGCGTTGGACAGGGGGCAGGGGAGACCCAGTACTTC | CSVGQGAGETQYF
TRBJ2-3 | - | TRBV4-1 | - | 15 | TGCGCCAGCAGCCAGTACCCCCGGTCAACAGATACGCAGTATTTT | CASSQYPRSTDTQYF
TRBJ2-1 | - | TRBV6-1 | - | 15 | TGTGCCAGCAGAGGGGGGGGCGCGGCGGTCAATGAGCAGTTCTTC | CASRGGGAAVNEQFF
TRBJ2-6 | - | TRBV5-6 | - | 19 | TGTGCCAGCAGCTTGGGTCGGGGTTTCGGTAGCTCTGGGGCCAACGTCCTGACTTTC | CASSLGRGFGSSGANVLTF
TRBJ2-5 | - | TRBV9 | TRBD2 | 14 | TGTGCCAGCAGCCTGAGCGGGGGACAAGAGACCCAGTACTTC | CASSLSGGQETQYF
TRBJ2-7 | - | TRBV7-4 | TRBD1 | 15 | TGTGCCAGCAGCGGAGACAGGGGAAATGTCCACGAGCAGTACTTC | CASSGDRGNVHEQYF
TRBJ2-5 | - | TRBV19 | - | 16 | TGTGCCAGTAGTGCCGGGGGGCCCTCTCCGGGGGTTCGCAGGAACTTC | CASSAGGPSPGVRRNF
TRBJ2-3 | - | TRBV19 | - | 15 | TGTGCCAGTAGTATAGAGGCAGATTGGACAGATACGCAGTATTTT | CASSIEADWTDTQYF
TRBJ1-2 | - | TRBV15 | TRBD1 | 16 | TGTGCCACCAGCAGACCGGGACAGGGAAGTAACTATGGCTACACCTTC | CATSRPGQGSNYGYTF
TRBJ1-2 | few | TRBV4-1 | TRBD1 | 15 | TGCGCCAGCAGCCAGGGGACAGGAGAGGCGTATGGCTACACCTTC | CASSQGTGEAYGYTF
TRBJ2-6 | - | TRBV6-5 | - | 15 | TGTGCCAGCAGGCCCGGGAGCTCTGGGGCCAACGTCCTGACTTTC | CASRPGSSGANVLTF
TRBJ2-2 | - | TRBV24-1 | TRBD2 | 17 | TGTGCCACCAGTGACTCTAGCGGGAGGGCGGGCACCGGGGAGCTGTTTTTT | CATSDSSGRAGTGELFF
TRBJ2-1 | - | TRBV15 | - | 16 | TGTGCCACCAGCAGAGATACGGGGGGCTCGTTCAATGAGCAGTTCTTC | CATSRDTGGSFNEQFF
TRBJ2-1 | - | TRBV7-2 | TRBD2 | 13 | TGTGCCAGCCGGGGGGACTCCTACAATGAGCAGTTCTTC | CASRGDSYNEQFF
TRBJ2-5 | - | TRBV18 | - | 13 | TGTGCCAGCTCACCACAGGGGTTGGAGACCCAGTACTTC | CASSPQGLETQYF
TRBJ2-7 | - | TRBV7-9 | - | 17 | TGTGCCAGCAGCTTAGTTAGTGGCACCGGAATAGAGGACGAGCAGTACTTC | CASSLVSGTGIEDEQYF
TRBJ2-1 | - | TRBV4-2 | TRBD2 | 15 | TGTGCCAGCAGCCAAGCGGGACTAGGCTACAATGAGCAGTTCTTC | CASSQAGLGYNEQFF
TRBJ2-2 | few | TRBV6-5 | - | 14 | TGTGCCAGCTCGAGGGGACACGACACCGGGGAGCTGTTTTTT | CASSRGHDTGELFF
TRBJ2-1 | - | TRBV18 | - | 18 | TGTGCCAGCTCACCACCCTCCAAAGGACTGAGCTCCTACAATGAGCAGTTCTTC | CASSPPSKGLSSYNEQFF
TRBJ2-7 | once | TRBV5-1 | TRBD1 | 14 | TGCGCCAGCAGCCCGGGACAGGGCGCCTACGAGCAGTACTTC | CASSPGQGAYEQYF
TRBJ1-2 | - | TRBV7-2 | TRBD1 | 12 | TGTGCCAGCAGCTTAGCGACAGGGGACTACACCTTC | CASSLATGDYTF
TRBJ1-1 | - | TRBV7-2 | - | 13 | TGTGCCAGCAGCTTACGAGGGAACACTGAAGCTTTCTTT | CASSLRGNTEAFF
TRBJ2-3 | - | TRBV7-2 | TRBD2 | 14 | TGTGCCAGCAGCAACGGGGGGACCGCAGATACGCAGTATTTT | CASSNGGTADTQYF
TRBJ1-3 | - | TRBV5-1 | - | 14 | TGCGCCAGCAGCTTGGATAGCTCTGGAAACACCATATATTTT | CASSLDSSGNTIYF
TRBJ2-5 | - | TRBV5-1 | TRBD2 | 15 | TGCGCCAGCAGCCCCAGCGGGGGGGCGGGAGAGACCCAGTACTTC | CASSPSGGAGETQYF
TRBJ1-1 | - | TRBV4-1 | - | 16 | TGCGCCAGCAGCCAAGGGATGGGGGGAGTGAACACTGAAGCTTTCTTT | CASSQGMGGVNTEAFF
TRBJ2-5 | - | TRBV5-1 | TRBD1 | 14 | TGCGCCAGCACTAGGAGACAGGGGAGAGAGACCCAGTACTTC | CASTRRQGRETQYF
TRBJ2-3 | - | TRBV5-4 | TRBD1 | 15 | TGTGCCAGCAGCTCAGGGGGTGTTGGCACAGATACGCAGTATTTT | CASSSGGVGTDTQYF
TRBJ2-7 | few | TRBV9 | - | 16 | TGTGCCAGCAGCGTAGGGCCCGACAGGTCTACCTACGAGCAGTACTTC | CASSVGPDRSTYEQYF
TRBJ1-2 | - | TRBV3-1/TRBV3-2 | - | 16 | TGTGCCAGCAGCCAAGACGGCGGCAGACAGCTATATGGCTACACCTTC | CASSQDGGRQLYGYTF
TRBJ2-5 | - | TRBV24-1 | TRBD2 | 15 | TGTGCCACCAGTGATTGGGAGGGAGGGGTAGAGACCCAGTACTTC | CATSDWEGGVETQYF
TRBJ2-5 | - | TRBV10-3 | TRBD2 | 15 | TGTGCCATCAGTAATGACTATAGCGGGAGGGAGACCCAGTACTTC | CAISNDYSGRETQYF
TRBJ2-2 | - | TRBV3-1/TRBV3-2 | TRBD2 | 17 | TGTCCCCCCAGCCAAGAGCGGCGGGGGGGCCGGGCCGGGGAGCTGTTTTTT | CPPSQERRGGRAGELFF
TRBJ1-3 | - | TRBV10-3 | TRBD1 | 14 | TGTGCCATCAGTGGGAGACAGGGGCGAAACACCATATATTTT | CAISGRQGRNTIYF
TRBJ2-7 | - | TRBV6-4 | - | 15 | TGTGCCAGCAGTGTGACAGAAAAGAACGGCTACGAGCAGTACTTC | CASSVTEKNGYEQYF